This TCR beta chain was sequenced in a study of T cell responses to AZD1222 COVID-19 vaccine (dated by TCRdb to the early 2020s). With regard to the full study: TCR sequencing was performed for about 250 trial participants, of whom about 200 were given two doses of AZD1222 and 26 were given two doses of MenACWY control vaccine. Enrollment into the trials was organized by age into subgroups of 18-55, 56-69 and 70-plus years, and those subgroups contained roughly 150, 30 and 60 TCR-sequenced participants, respectively.

A word on this clone: What antigen it recognizes has not been identified. No base quality values were provided; no much bigger clone lies one nucleotide off.

The paper as a whole reports these results and caveats: The 56-69-year group was small, and its depth increase did not reach significance, likely because of low power. After two AZD1222 doses, spike-specific TCR breadth and depth were significantly higher than at day 0 and than in MenACWY recipients. Participants were mostly white British, with more females than males. The authors suggested clonal diversity may have been underestimated. Because no samples from the day 14 peak response were available, repertoires could be characterized only after the peak T cell response. Conclusions about previously exposed vaccinees are limited, since just six or seven AZD1222 recipients were seropositive for SARS-CoV-2 at baseline. Reportedly, close to half of the unique spike-specific TCRs recognized epitopes lying outside the regions that are mutated in the B.1.351 and B.1.1.7 variants. The whole spike protein was spanned by vaccine-associated CD4 TCRs, and dominant responses were seen in regions 160-218 and 743-854.

As encoded in the germline V gene, CDR1 is SGHTA while CDR2 is FQGNSA. From its cysteine to its phenylalanine, the CDR3 spans 16 amino acids. Just CDR3 DNA is preserved here, 48 bases in frame from base 1. The germline ends are 19 bases apart after V is trimmed by 3 bases and J by 6 bases. The CDR3 regions of human TCRbeta chains were subjected to immunosequencing. For the original study's pipeline: Repertoire TCRs were matched against a reference library of SARS-CoV-2-specific TCRs generated with the MIRA antigen-specificity platform. Breadth was defined as the fraction of unique TCRs that were SARS-CoV-2-associated. Depth was defined as the fraction of total T cells that were SARS-CoV-2-associated. Using the MIRA data, every spike-specific TCR was mapped to the spike region that the TCR reacted to and assigned to either a CD4 or a CD8 class. Log10-transformed breadth and depth values were compared by one-way ANOVA with Sidak's multiple comparisons tests. The clones in this table, taken by TCRdb from immuneACCESS, are in-frame only. Not every clone is retained; where verified, under half of the shortfall comes from an unresolved V gene, and the cause of the rest is unknown. Clone size and V and J calls were adopted from that table, with D and trimming inferred from the DNA. For this sample there are around 140,000 clones; 92% appear just once. About 3.7% of the sample comes from the top ten.

The time point tag for this specimen amounts to: about 28 days (+/-7) after the second vaccine dose. AZD1222 recipients with second doses at about 4 weeks or about 12 weeks were pooled, because spike-specific TCR depth and breadth did not differ between schedules. Samples from vaccinated people were obtained from the UK trials COV001 and COV002, which included a single-blind randomized controlled phase 2/3 trial of AZD1222 (ChAdOx1 nCoV-19) in healthy adults. Trial participant PBMC samples were collected at day 0 and day 28 after the second dose for TCRbeta chain sequencing. The receptor comes from an adult who received the AZD1222 COVID-19 vaccine. The specimen was peripheral blood, collected 28 days after the second AZD1222 dose. This chain joins TRBV7-2 to TRBJ2-3, with TRBD1 perhaps the D gene, on 5 matching bases. The CDR3 region has the sequence CASSFHQGSKSDTQYF. The DNA reads TGTGCCAGCAGCTTTCATCAGGGATCCAAGAGCGATACGCAGTATTTT.